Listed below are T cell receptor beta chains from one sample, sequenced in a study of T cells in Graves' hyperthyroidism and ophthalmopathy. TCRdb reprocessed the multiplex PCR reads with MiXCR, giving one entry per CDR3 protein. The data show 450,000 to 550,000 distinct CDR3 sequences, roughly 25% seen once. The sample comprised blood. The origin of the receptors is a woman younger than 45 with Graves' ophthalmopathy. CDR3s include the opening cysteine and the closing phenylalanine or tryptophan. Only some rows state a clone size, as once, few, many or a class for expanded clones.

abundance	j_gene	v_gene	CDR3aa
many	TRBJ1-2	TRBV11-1	CASSLQGTGRTSSYGYTF
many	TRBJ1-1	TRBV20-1	CSARYPVNTEAFF
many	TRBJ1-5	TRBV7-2	CASSLGQVGQPQHF
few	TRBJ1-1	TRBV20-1	CSARVFGVNTEAFF
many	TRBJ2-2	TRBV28	CASTPGERLFF
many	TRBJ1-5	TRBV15	CATSRDNQPQHF
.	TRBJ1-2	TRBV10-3	CAISEGTGTRGGYTF
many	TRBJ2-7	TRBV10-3	CAISQRGDSYEQYF
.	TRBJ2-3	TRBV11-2	CASSRLRGPSTDTQYF
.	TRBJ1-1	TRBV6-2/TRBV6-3	CASSYGGPRTEAFF
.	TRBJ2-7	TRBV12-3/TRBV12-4	CASSPELAYEQYF
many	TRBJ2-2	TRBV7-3	CASSYYTGELFF
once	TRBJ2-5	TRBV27	CASHQSTDLTSEAQYF
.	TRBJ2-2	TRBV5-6	CASSLVRLGGRGFSGELFF
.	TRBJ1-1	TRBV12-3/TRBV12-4	CASSYGGGGLGNTEAFF
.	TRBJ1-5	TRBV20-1	CSAWAGDQPQHF
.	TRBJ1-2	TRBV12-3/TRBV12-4	CASRKTGGNYGYTF
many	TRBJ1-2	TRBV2	CASTTEQGGSGYTF
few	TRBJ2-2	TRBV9	CASTSLAENTGELFF
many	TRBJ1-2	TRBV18	CASSPPQTDYGYTF
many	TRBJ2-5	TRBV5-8	CASSLRARGEETQYF
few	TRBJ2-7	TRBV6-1	CASSEQDTYEQYF
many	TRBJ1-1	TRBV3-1	CASSTTGVRAFF
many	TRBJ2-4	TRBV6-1	CASTSFGENIQYF
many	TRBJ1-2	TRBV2	CASSEMGYPGGVGYTF
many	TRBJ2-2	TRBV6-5	CASSYTGGYTGELFF
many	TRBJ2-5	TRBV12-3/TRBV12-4	CASTTGTGEETQYF
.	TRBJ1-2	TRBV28	CASSTADYGYTF
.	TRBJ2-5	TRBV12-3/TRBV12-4	CASSYYHGTSEETQYF
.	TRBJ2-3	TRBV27	CAASKEANTDTQYF
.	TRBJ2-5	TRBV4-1	CASSQGPSGEETQYF
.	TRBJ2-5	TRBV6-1	CASSRPGEGETQYF
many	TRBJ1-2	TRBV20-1	CSARQGVGGYTF
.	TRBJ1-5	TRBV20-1	CSASLGQSNQPQRF
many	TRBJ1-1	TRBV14	CASSQASTDRGSTEAFF
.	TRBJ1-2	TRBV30	CARSSQRRYGYTF
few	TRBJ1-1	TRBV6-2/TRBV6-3	CASSYNRIEAFF
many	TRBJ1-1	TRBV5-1	CASSLVLGPAEAFF
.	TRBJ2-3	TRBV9	CASSELAGGADTQYF
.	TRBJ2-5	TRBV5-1	CASSVGQGLGETQYF
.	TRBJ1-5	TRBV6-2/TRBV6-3	CASRIGQYQPKHF
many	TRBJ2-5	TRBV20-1	CSAIQGVDETQYF
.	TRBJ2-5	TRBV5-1	CASSLKPQIQETQYF
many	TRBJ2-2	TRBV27	CASSTGTPYTGELFF
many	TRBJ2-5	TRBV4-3	CASSRTGQSDKTQYF
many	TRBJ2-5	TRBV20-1	CSARGFAGGVQETQYF
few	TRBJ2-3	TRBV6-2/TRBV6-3	CASSLSGAPNTQYF
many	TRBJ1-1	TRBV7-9	CASSFVGGRNTEAFF
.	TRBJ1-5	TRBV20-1	CSATGIDQPQHF
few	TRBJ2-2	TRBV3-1	CASSHGGEELFF
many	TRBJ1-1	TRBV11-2	CASSLSAITEAFF
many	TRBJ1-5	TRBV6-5	CASSLKMSNQPQHF
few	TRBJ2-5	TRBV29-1	CSVEARLRKETQYF
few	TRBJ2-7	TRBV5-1	CASSTGGTSVYEQYF
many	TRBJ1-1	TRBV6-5	CASSWAGGRATEAFF
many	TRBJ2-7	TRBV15	CATSRAVQGNWEQYF
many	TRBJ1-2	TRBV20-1	CSARTGGSGYTF
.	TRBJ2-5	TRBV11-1	CASSVPPGSVDRETQYF
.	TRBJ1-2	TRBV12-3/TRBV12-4	CASSSGGTGHGYTF